The 17 T cell receptor beta chains listed next were all sequenced from one sample in a study of blood T cell repertoires in COVID-19. Libraries were prepared by immunoSEQ multiplex PCR; TCRdb keeps only in-frame clonotypes and omits some of them. The sample includes roughly 100,000 clones, 82% seen only once; the top ten take about 17%. Sequencing input: peripheral blood. These receptor sequences come from a man older than 75 with acute or convalescent COVID-19.

This sequence joins TRBV5-1 and TRBJ2-1; no definite D call. V was clipped by 0 bases and J by 13 bases, with 11 bases between them. This CDR3 has 12 amino acids. Germline V gene sequence: CDR1 SGHRS, CDR2 YFSETQ. This chain's CDR3 is CASSLAVFPQFF. In nucleotides, the CDR3 is TGCGCCAGCAGCTTGGCCGTGTTCCCCCAGTTCTTC.

The rearrangement uses TRBV14 and TRBJ2-3; 8 bases agree with TRBD1. The CDR3 is made up of 14 amino acids. The V and J ends lost 6 bases and 4 bases, in that order; junction bases with no gene match: 6. Per the germline V gene, CDR1 is SGHDN and CDR2 is FVKESK. CDR3 nucleotides: TGTGCCAGCAGAGAAACAGGGGGGCCAGATACGCAGTATTTT. Protein sequence: CASRETGGPDTQYF.

CDR3 protein: CASSQSQGNNQPQHF. Here the CDR3 DNA reads TGCGCCAGCAGCCAATCACAGGGAAACAATCAGCCCCAGCATTTT. The chain is built from TRBV4-3 and TRBJ1-5; D is perhaps TRBD1 (6 bases). Germline V CDR1 and CDR2: LGHNA, YSLEER. This CDR3 has 15 amino acids. V lost 2 bases, J lost 3 bases, and 11 bases lay in between.

The chain joins TRBV10-2 to TRBJ2-3; 8 bases map to TRBD2. The germline CDR1 and CDR2 sequences are WSHSY and SAAADI. V trimming: 1 base; J trimming: 0 bases; junction bases outside the gene matches: 0. This CDR3 is 15 amino acids long. The CDR3 loop is CASSELAGSTDTQYF. The CDR3 nucleotides are TGCGCCAGCAGTGAGTTAGCGGGGAGCACAGATACGCAGTATTTT.

This rearrangement joins TRBV27 to TRBJ2-7; 13 nucleotides match TRBD2. Germline V gene lookup returns CDR1 MNHEY and CDR2 SMNVEV (reference sequence). V lost 5 bases and J lost 4; bases outside the gene matches: 11. The CDR3 runs 17 residues. CDR3 region: CASSLGLAGVQAYEQYF. The CDR3 bases are TGTGCCAGCAGTCTAGGACTAGCGGGGGTTCAGGCATACGAGCAGTACTTC.

This rearrangement joins TRBV5-6 to TRBJ1-5, with D unresolved. This CDR3 spans 13 amino acids. Germline CDR1 SGHDT, CDR2 YYEEEE. The V and J ends lost 2 bases and 3 bases respectively, with 6 bases between them. In nucleotides, the CDR3 is TGTGCCAGCAGCTTCGGGAACAATCAGCCCCAGCATTTT. This encodes CASSFGNNQPQHF.

The chain is built from TRBV27 and TRBJ2-7; D may be TRBD2 (6 bases). The germline CDR1 and CDR2 sequences are MNHEY and SMNVEV (reference sequence). The ends were cut back, 3 bases at V and 0 bases at J, with 15 bases in the middle. The CDR3 covers 16 residues. CDR3 in DNA: TGTGCCAGCAGTTTTAGTGGAGAGGGAGGCTCCTACGAGCAGTACTTC. It specifies CASSFSGEGGSYEQYF.

The chain links TRBV11-3 to TRBJ2-1; 7 bases align to TRBD1. The CDR3 is 13 residues long. V gave up 5 bases and J gave up 7 bases; unmatched junction bases: 5. CDR1 is SGHNT, CDR2 YENEEA, per germline. CDR3 loop: CASSRQGWNEQFF. CDR3 DNA: TGTGCCAGCAGCCGACAGGGATGGAATGAGCAGTTCTTC.

The chain uses TRBV25-1 and TRBJ2-3; the D gene is possibly TRBD2 (6 bases). The CDR3 extends over 12 amino acids. Trimming removed 6 bases at V and 3 bases at J, with 7 bases between. Germline V lookup: CDR1 MGHDK, CDR2 SYGVNS. CDR3 in amino acids: CASRGGTDTQYF. DNA for the CDR3: TGTGCCAGCAGGGGGGGTACAGATACGCAGTATTTT.

V is TRBV6-5 and J is TRBJ1-1, with 7 bases matching TRBD1. This CDR3 region has 15 residues. V was clipped by 8 bases and J by 4 bases; unmatched bases: 13. In germline, CDR1 is MNHEY, CDR2 SVGAGI. CDR3 region: CASSAFGDSSTEAFF. The CDR3 coding sequence is TGTGCCAGCTCAGCATTCGGGGACAGTAGCACTGAAGCTTTCTTT.

The chain carries TRBV10-2 and TRBJ2-5, with 13 bases aligning to TRBD2. J was trimmed by 4 bases and V by 10 bases; bases with no gene match: 15. The CDR3 spans 17 residues. Germline CDR1 is WSHSY and CDR2 is SAAADI. As DNA, the CDR3 is TGCGCCACCTCTTTTGGGACTAGCGGGACTCCTCGAGAGACCCAGTACTTC. Translated, it gives CATSFGTSGTPRETQYF.

The rearrangement links TRBV6-2 or TRBV6-3 to TRBJ2-6; D is unclear. V lost 6 bases and J 4 bases, leaving 13 bases between the germline ends. This CDR3 comprises 15 residues. CDR1 MNHEY and CDR2 SVGEGT come from the germline V gene. The CDR3 spells CASSQNSWGANVLTF. Here the CDR3 DNA reads TGTGCCAGCAGCCAAAATAGCTGGGGGGCCAACGTCCTGACTTTC.

The V call is TRBV27, the J call TRBJ2-5, with TRBD2 identical over 10 bases. Germline-derived CDR1 and CDR2 are MNHEY and SMNVEV (reference sequence). V was pared by 4 bases and J by 6 bases, with 8 bases of the junction left unmatched. The CDR3 spans 15 residues. In DNA form, the CDR3 reads TGTGCCAGCAGTTCTCAGCGGGAGGGCCTGAAGACCCAGTACTTC. This encodes CASSSQREGLKTQYF.

This chain joins TRBV10-2 and TRBJ2-3; 8 nucleotides align to TRBD1. The CDR3 runs to 16 residues. V gave up 3 bases and J gave up 0 bases; unmatched junction bases: 5. From germline, CDR1 is WSHSY and CDR2 SAAADI. DNA for the CDR3: TGCGCCAGCAGTGAAGGACAGGGAGTGAGCACAGATACGCAGTATTTT. Amino acid sequence: CASSEGQGVSTDTQYF.

The chain has TRBV10-3 and TRBJ2-3; 7 bases agree with TRBD1. The V segment lost 11 bases and the J segment 0 bases; nucleotides outside the gene matches: 8. The CDR3 spans 14 residues. Germline values: CDR1 ENHRY, CDR2 SYGVKD. The CDR3 protein is CAARGKPSTDTQYF. CDR3 sequence (DNA): TGTGCCGCCAGGGGGAAGCCTAGCACAGATACGCAGTATTTT.

The chain carries TRBV11-2 and TRBJ2-3; 7 positions agree with TRBD2. Germline V gene lookup returns CDR1 SGHAT and CDR2 FQNNGV. The V segment lost 5 bases and the J segment 3 bases; nucleotides outside the gene matches: 8. The CDR3 runs 15 residues. This chain's CDR3 is CASSNWAGVTDTQYF. In nucleotides, the CDR3 is TGTGCCAGCAGCAATTGGGCGGGAGTTACAGATACGCAGTATTTT.

The rearrangement uses TRBV19 and TRBJ2-3, with TRBD2 matching over 10 bases. The CDR3 is 15 residues long. Germline assignment: CDR1 LNHDA and CDR2 SQIVND (reference sequence). After removal of 5 bases from V and 5 bases from J, the junction contained 7 bases not matched to a gene. CDR3 protein: CASSFPSGGVDTQYF. DNA of the CDR3: TGTGCCAGTAGTTTTCCTAGCGGGGGAGTAGATACGCAGTATTTT.